Listed here are 2 T cell receptor beta chains from one sample, sequenced in a study of a mutant IDH1 vaccine in newly diagnosed glioma. Time point given: week 5, during vaccination. Vaccination used 300 ug of mutant IDH1 20-mer peptide per dose, with topical imiquimod. Sequenced by immunoSEQ multiplex PCR; TCRdb stores in-frame clones only, minus some. The top ten hold under 3.5% of the sample, which has over 50,000 clones, 81% seen once. Their antigens remain unidentified. The source material was PBMCs, sampled from a glioma patient whose treatment included an IDH1 peptide vaccine. These receptors were taken from a man aged 30 to 45 with glioma.

A remark on this clone: The missing conserved phenylalanine or tryptophan at the end of this CDR3 makes a read error likely. The chain has TRBV9 and TRBJ2-7; a possible D gene is TRBD1 (5 bases). The CDR3 has 13 amino acids. The germline V gene encodes CDR1 SGDLS and CDR2 YYNGEE. Trimming took 0 bases from V and 3 from J, leaving 7 bases between them. This chain's CDR3 is CASSVGRDYEQYL. The CDR3 coding sequence is TGTGCCAGCAGCGTAGGCAGGGACTACGAGCAGTACCTC.

The chain links TRBV29-1 to TRBJ1-4; TRBD1 matches at 9 bases. After removal of 1 base from V and 8 bases from J, the junction contained 14 bases not matched to a gene. CDR1 is SQVTM and CDR2 is ANQGSEA in the germline V gene. CDR3 length equals 17 residues. The CDR3 nucleotides are TGCAGCGTTGAAGGCCCTCTACCTTGGGACAGGGTGGAAAAACTGTTTTTT. Translated, it gives CSVEGPLPWDRVEKLFF.